This T cell receptor beta chain was sequenced in a study of monozygotic twins with inflammatory bowel disease. Two rounds of nested PCR, of around 16 and 10 cycles, were run on TCRalpha and TCRbeta cDNA. TCRdb reprocessed the 5' RACE reads and keeps a single row for each CDR3 protein, giving no DNA. Here the sample table reports roughly 150,000 distinct CDR3 sequences. Germline V gives CDR1 SGHTA, CDR2 FQGNSA. This CDR3 has 15 residues. The TCR comes from a human donor with ulcerative colitis or Crohn's disease, or a healthy co-twin of an affected twin (not recorded which). This chain links TRBV7-2 with TRBJ1-6; TCRdb designates TRBD1, a call that cannot be tested without DNA. The sequencing sample was made of blood. The CDR3 reads CASNPSRQPLHPLHF.